The rows below give T cell receptor beta chains drawn from one sample of a study of blood T cell repertoires in COVID-19. Clones were read by immunoSEQ multiplex PCR, and TCRdb kept only the in-frame ones, dropping some. Seen here are roughly 40,000 clones, approximately 86% observed once, and the top ten hold approximately 5.4%. Sequencing was done on a sample of peripheral blood. Receptor source: a man in his forties with active COVID-19. The CDR3 runs from the conserved cysteine through the conserved F or W. The D gene is left open where the match is weak. The size field is filled for only some rows; it gives once, few, many or a size class.

>-|TRBJ1-1|TRBV7-6|-
TGTGCCAGCAGCCGCCGTGAAGGGGGACCAATGAACACTGAAGCTTTCTTT
CASSRREGGPMNTEAFF
>medium-sized|TRBJ2-1|TRBV4-1|TRBD2
TGCGCCAGCAGCCTCGACTCCGGACTAGCGGGAGGCGTGAAGCAGTTCTTC
CASSLDSGLAGGVKQFF
>-|TRBJ1-6|TRBV28|TRBD1
TGTGCCAGCAGTTTACGGGACAGAGATTCACCCCTCCACTTT
CASSLRDRDSPLHF
>few|TRBJ2-2|TRBV27|TRBD1
TGTGCCAGCAGTTTCTCGACAGGGAACTCCGGGGAGCTGTTTTTT
CASSFSTGNSGELFF
>few|TRBJ2-1|TRBV5-1|TRBD1
TGCGCCAGCAGCTACGTCAGGGGGCGCAATGAGCAGTTCTTC
CASSYVRGRNEQFF
>-|TRBJ2-1|TRBV19|-
TGTGCCAGTAGTATTTTGGTGGCTAGGGGGACCTCCTACAATGAGCAGTTCTTC
CASSILVARGTSYNEQFF
>-|TRBJ2-5|TRBV4-1|TRBD1
TGCGCCAGCAGCCAAGATGACAGGGGAGTTAAGTCAGAGACCCAGTACTTC
CASSQDDRGVKSETQYF
>-|TRBJ2-5|TRBV5-1|TRBD1
TGCGCCAGCAGCCTGACAGGGGGCGAGACCCAGTACTTC
CASSLTGGETQYF
>-|TRBJ2-7|TRBV7-8|-
TGTGCCAGCAGCTTAGTAAAGGACAGTTCCTACGAGCAGTACTTC
CASSLVKDSSYEQYF
>-|TRBJ1-5|TRBV5-1|TRBD1
TGCGCCAGCAGCCTGGCAGGGGGCGGTCAGCCCCAGCATTTT
CASSLAGGGQPQHF
>-|TRBJ1-2|TRBV2|-
TGTGCCAGCAAAATCTCCCAGGGCTCCGAGAATGGCTACACCTTC
CASKISQGSENGYTF
>-|TRBJ1-2|TRBV11-2|-
TGTGCCAGCAGCTTAGTCCAACAGGCTCCTAACTATGGCTACACCTTC
CASSLVQQAPNYGYTF
>-|TRBJ2-2|TRBV6-2/TRBV6-3|-
TGTGCCAGCAGTTACTCCGGCGGGGACCCTTACACCGGGGAGCTGTTTTTT
CASSYSGGDPYTGELFF
>once|TRBJ2-2|TRBV9|TRBD1
TGTGCCAGCAGCCCCCGTGGGACAGCGAACACCGGGGAGCTGTTTTTT
CASSPRGTANTGELFF
>-|TRBJ2-3|TRBV11-3|TRBD2
TGTGCCAGCAGCTTAGGAACTAGCGTGAGCACAGATACGCAGTATTTT
CASSLGTSVSTDTQYF
>-|TRBJ1-1|TRBV30|TRBD1
TGTGCCTGGAACCGGGACAGAGATAACACTGAAGCTTTCTTT
CAWNRDRDNTEAFF
>once|TRBJ2-1|TRBV29-1|-
TGCAGCGTTGTACCGGGGGAAGATGAGCAGTTCTTC
CSVVPGEDEQFF
>-|TRBJ1-2|TRBV19|TRBD1
TGTGCCAGTAGTCCGGACAGGGACTATGGCTACACCTTC
CASSPDRDYGYTF
>-|TRBJ1-5|TRBV30|TRBD1
TGTGCCTGGAGTGACGGGGCAGGGGGCTATCAGCCCCAGCATTTT
CAWSDGAGGYQPQHF
>-|TRBJ2-5|TRBV15|-
TGTGCCACCAGCGCCTTTGGGCGGACCCAGTACTTC
CATSAFGRTQYF
>-|TRBJ2-3|TRBV28|TRBD1
TGTGCCAGCAGTTTCGGGGACAGGCCCAAACGAGCCCCAGATACGCAGTATTTT
CASSFGDRPKRAPDTQYF
>few|TRBJ1-5|TRBV5-1|-
TGCGCCAGCAGCCCCCTGGGAGGGGTTGGTCAGCCCCAGCATTTT
CASSPLGGVGQPQHF
>-|TRBJ2-1|TRBV30|-
TGTGCCTGGAGCCCCCAGAGGGATGAGCAGTTCTTC
CAWSPQRDEQFF
>-|TRBJ1-5|TRBV7-9|TRBD1
TGTGCCAGCAGCTTAGTCCAGGGGGCTCAGGTTGAACCCCAGCATTTT
CASSLVQGAQVEPQHF
>-|TRBJ1-5|TRBV27|-
TGTGCCAGCAGTTTATCGGCCCTTAATCAGCCCCAGCATTTT
CASSLSALNQPQHF
>-|TRBJ2-5|TRBV6-5|-
TGTGCCAGCAGCCGAGGGGGGGCGGGGGAGACCCAGTACTTC
CASSRGGAGETQYF
>-|TRBJ2-5|TRBV7-6|TRBD2
TGTGCCAGCAGCCCCGAGGGGGGCGGGCTAGCGGGAGGGGCAGAGACCCAGTACTTC
CASSPEGGGLAGGAETQYF
>-|TRBJ2-7|TRBV29-1|-
TGCAGCGTTGAAGCGGAGGGTAAGGGTCCGGTCCTCTACGAGCAGTACTTC
CSVEAEGKGPVLYEQYF
>-|TRBJ1-2|TRBV7-9|-
TGTGCCAGCAGCTTAGGTGCAGGGCTCCCATATGGCTACACCTTC
CASSLGAGLPYGYTF
>-|TRBJ2-3|TRBV10-2|TRBD2
TGCGCCAGCTCGTACCTCTCCGGGACTAGCGGGAGATTGGGGGATACGCAGTATTTT
CASSYLSGTSGRLGDTQYF
>few|TRBJ1-5|TRBV27|-
TGTGCCAGCAGTGCAAACAGTTATCAGCCCCAGCATTTT
CASSANSYQPQHF
>-|TRBJ1-2|TRBV29-1|-
TGCAGCGCACAGGCGATTTCTAACTATGGCTACACCTTC
CSAQAISNYGYTF
>few|TRBJ1-5|TRBV12-3/TRBV12-4|-
TGTGCCAGCAGCCGACAGAGAAATCAGCCCCAGCATTTT
CASSRQRNQPQHF
>-|TRBJ2-3|TRBV5-4|TRBD2
TGTGCCAGCACCTGGGGCATAGGGGGACTAGCGGGAGGAGATACGCAGTATTTT
CASTWGIGGLAGGDTQYF
>-|TRBJ2-7|TRBV28|-
TGTGCCAGCAGTAAACTTTCCTCCTACGAGCAGTACTTC
CASSKLSSYEQYF
>-|TRBJ1-1|TRBV4-1|-
TGCGCCAGCAGCCCGCGGGGGATGGAGAACACTGAAGCTTTCTTT
CASSPRGMENTEAFF
>few|TRBJ2-1|TRBV16|-
TGTGCCAGCAGCCCCCAACAGGGCTCCTACAATGAGCAGTTCTTC
CASSPQQGSYNEQFF
>-|TRBJ2-1|TRBV18|-
TGTGCCAGCTCACGGACCCAGGACAGATACAATGAGCAGTTCTTC
CASSRTQDRYNEQFF
>-|TRBJ1-1|TRBV6-5|-
TGTGCCAGCAGTTACACGTGGCGGATGAACACTGAAGCTTTCTTT
CASSYTWRMNTEAFF
>-|TRBJ1-5|TRBV28|-
TGTGCCAGCAGTCTACTGAGAAATCAGCCCCAGCATTTT
CASSLLRNQPQHF
>-|TRBJ2-7|TRBV28|TRBD1
TGTGCCAGCAGTGACAGGGTGGGCGAGCAGTACTTC
CASSDRVGEQYF
>-|TRBJ2-4|TRBV1|-
TGCACCAGCAGCCAAGATAGATTGGGTCGGGAGGCGGCCAAAAACATTCAGTACTTC
CTSSQDRLGREAAKNIQYF
>-|TRBJ2-4|TRBV3-1/TRBV3-2|TRBD2
TGTGCCAGCAGCCAATCCTCTAGCGGACCCCGCATTCAGTACTTC
CASSQSSSGPRIQYF
>few|TRBJ2-2|TRBV5-1|TRBD2
TGCGCCAGCAGCTTCGGACTAGCGGGGGGCACCGGGGAGCTGTTTTTT
CASSFGLAGGTGELFF
>-|TRBJ2-7|TRBV20-1|-
TGCAGTGCTAGTCCCGGGATTAGGAGCTCCTACGAGCAGTACTTC
CSASPGIRSSYEQYF
>-|TRBJ1-1|TRBV29-1|-
TGCAGCGTTGGGGGGGAGGACACTGAAGCTTTCTTT
CSVGGEDTEAFF
>-|TRBJ1-1|TRBV28|-
TGTGCCAGCAGCACTACCAGCGGGGCGGTAAGCTTCCCCTTCTTT
CASSTTSGAVSFPFF
>-|TRBJ2-7|TRBV14|-
TGTGCCAGCGCTGTGTGGGGCAGGTCCTACGAGCAGTACTTC
CASAVWGRSYEQYF
>-|TRBJ1-5|TRBV18|-
TGTGCCAGCTCACCACTGGCGGGGAGCAATCAGCCCCAGCATTTT
CASSPLAGSNQPQHF
>-|TRBJ1-4|TRBV9|-
TGTGCCAGCAGCTCGTCGGCAACTAATGAAAAACTGTTTTTT
CASSSSATNEKLFF
>-|TRBJ2-1|TRBV10-2|TRBD2
TGCGCCAGCAGGTCTAGCGGGGATTTCAATGAGCAGTTCTTC
CASRSSGDFNEQFF
>-|TRBJ2-2|TRBV7-3|TRBD2
TGTGCCAGCAGCATAGCGGGTGATACCGGGGAGCTGTTTTTT
CASSIAGDTGELFF
>-|TRBJ2-7|TRBV5-6|TRBD1
TGTGCCAGCAGCGGGGACAGGGAGGACGAGCAGTACTTC
CASSGDREDEQYF